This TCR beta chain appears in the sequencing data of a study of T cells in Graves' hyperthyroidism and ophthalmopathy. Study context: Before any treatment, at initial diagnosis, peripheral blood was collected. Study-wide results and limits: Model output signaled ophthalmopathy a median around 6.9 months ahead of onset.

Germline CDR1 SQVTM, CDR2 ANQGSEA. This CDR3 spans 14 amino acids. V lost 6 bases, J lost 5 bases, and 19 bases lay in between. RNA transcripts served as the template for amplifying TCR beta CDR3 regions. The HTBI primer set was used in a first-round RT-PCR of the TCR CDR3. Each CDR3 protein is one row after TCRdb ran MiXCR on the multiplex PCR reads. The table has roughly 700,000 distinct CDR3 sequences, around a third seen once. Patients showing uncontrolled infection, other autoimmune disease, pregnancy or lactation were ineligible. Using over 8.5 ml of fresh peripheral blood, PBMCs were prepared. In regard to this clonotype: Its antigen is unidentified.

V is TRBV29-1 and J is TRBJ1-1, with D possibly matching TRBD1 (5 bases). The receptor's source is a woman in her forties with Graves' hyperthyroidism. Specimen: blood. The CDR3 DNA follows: TGCAGCGTGCAAACTAGAGGGGCAGGGACTGAAGCTTTCTTT. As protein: CSVQTRGAGTEAFF.